The entry below describes one T cell receptor beta chain. This sample is drawn from a study of blood T cell repertoires in COVID-19. About the research overall: The study drew acute and convalescent COVID-19 samples from the United States, Italy and Spain. PBMCs, B-cell-depleted T cells, or T cells provided the cDNA or gDNA that made up the material.

Clones were read by immunoSEQ multiplex PCR, and TCRdb kept only the in-frame ones, dropping some. The sample has 20,000 to 30,000 clones, more than 85% seen once; the top ten hold about 1.9%. The CDR3 consists of 17 residues. V lost 6 bases to trimming and J lost 0 bases, with 18 bases between them. Germline values: CDR1 SNHLY, CDR2 FYNNEI. The sample taken for sequencing was peripheral blood. The gene calls are TRBV2 and TRBJ2-1; D might be TRBD2 (6 bases). The origin of this receptor is a human donor in a cohort sampled during active COVID-19. The CDR3 reads CASRAGTSLSSYNEQFF. The CDR3 DNA sequence: TGTGCCAGCAGAGCCGGGACTTCTTTGAGCTCCTACAATGAGCAGTTCTTC.